One sample yielded the 21 T cell receptor beta chains listed below, sequenced in a study of blood T cells in healthy people across ages. Combining a sample-barcoded 5' primer with a J-beta primer mix, a second PCR ran for 7 to 11 cycles. TCRdb itself ran the 5' RACE reads through MiXCR, one entry per CDR3 protein. Here the sample spans around 820,000 distinct CDR3 sequences, approximately 25% being singletons. The sample was also reused in another study, on T cells of mothers and their children.

The sequencing input was blood. The receptors come from a boy between 10 and 17 years old in good health.

The J gene is TRBJ1-5, the V gene TRBV18; D not certain. The ends were cut back, 4 bases at V and 7 bases at J, with 14 bases in the middle. The CDR3 is 14 amino acids. From germline, CDR1 is KGHSH and CDR2 LQKENI. The CDR3: CASSRQEVKQPQHF. The CDR3 DNA reads as TGTGCCAGCTCACGGCAGGAAGTCAAACAGCCCCAGCATTTT.

This clonotype was seen more than once but under ten times. V gene TRBV5-1 combines with J gene TRBJ2-5, with D perhaps matching TRBD1 (6 bases). This CDR3 has 14 residues. The ends were cut back, 2 bases at V and 5 bases at J, with 13 bases in the middle. Germline-derived CDR1 and CDR2 are SGHRS and YFSETQ. CDR3 nucleotides: TGCGCCAGCAGCTTATCCAGGGGATCGGAGACCCAGTACTTC. It encodes CASSLSRGSETQYF.

This chain connects TRBV18 to TRBJ1-3; D ambiguous. Trimming pared 2 bases from V and 8 bases from J, leaving 7 bases between. The CDR3 is 12 residues long. Per germline, CDR1 KGHSH and CDR2 LQKENI. The CDR3 region is CASSPTGDTIYF. CDR3 sequence (DNA): TGTGCCAGCTCACCAACCGGGGACACCATATATTTT.

J is TRBJ2-5 and V is TRBV27; 7 bases line up with TRBD1. Judging by the DNA end, TRBJ2-7 fits better; the J call may be wrong. This CDR3 region has 15 residues. Germline V gene sequence: CDR1 MNHEY, CDR2 SMNVEV (reference sequence). DNA of the CDR3: TGTGCCAGCACAACAACAGGGGTCAGGGGTTACGAGCAGTACTTC. It yields the protein CASTTTGVRGYEQYF.

The chain combines TRBV4-3 with TRBJ2-5; 11 bases are a match to TRBD1. The DNA matches TRBJ2-7 better at its end, which makes the J call doubtful. Per germline, CDR1 LGHNA and CDR2 YSLEER. This CDR3 spans 13 amino acids. CDR3 bases: TGCGCCAGCAGCCAGGGACAGGGGGACGAGCAGTACTTC. It yields the protein CASSQGQGDEQYF.

This clonotype was counted a few times. This sequence joins TRBV20-1 and TRBJ1-1; possibly TRBD1 for D (6 bases). With 4 bases removed from V and 2 bases from J, the gap between germline ends came to 11 bases. The CDR3 extends over 13 amino acids. Germline V gives CDR1 DFQATT, CDR2 SNEGSKA (reference sequence). The CDR3 protein is CSATTGSNTEAFF. The CDR3 bases are TGCAGTGCTACAACAGGGTCTAACACTGAAGCTTTCTTT.

This clonotype appeared a few times. The chain links TRBV7-9 to TRBJ1-6, with 10 bases lining up with TRBD1. The CDR3 spans 15 residues. The ends lost 9 bases at V and 0 bases at J; junction bases unmatched: 2. Germline CDR1 is SEHNR and CDR2 is FQNEAQ (reference sequence). Here the CDR3 DNA reads TGTGCCAGGGACAGGGGGGACTCCTATAATTCACCCCTCCACTTT. This encodes CARDRGDSYNSPLHF.

The V gene is TRBV9, the J gene TRBJ2-1; TRBD2 is a possible D gene (5 bases). Per the germline V gene, CDR1 is SGDLS and CDR2 is YYNGEE. The CDR3 covers 16 residues. Trimming left V 5 bases short and J 5 bases short, with 20 bases between. CDR3 region: CASSGWTVNSNNEQFF. The CDR3 DNA sequence: TGTGCCAGCAGTGGATGGACTGTTAATTCCAACAATGAGCAGTTCTTC.

The chain combines TRBV29-1 with TRBJ2-5; 7 bases align to TRBD1. Germline V gene data show CDR1 as SQVTM and CDR2 as ANQGSEA. The ends lost 7 bases at V and 5 bases at J; junction bases unmatched: 10. The CDR3 consists of 13 residues. The CDR3 coding sequence is TGCAGCGCCCGACCGGGACAGAGGGAGACCCAGTACTTC. This translates into CSARPGQRETQYF.

J is TRBJ1-2 and V is TRBV19, with D maybe TRBD1 (5 bases). CDR1 is LNHDA, CDR2 SQIVND, per germline (reference sequence). V lost 4 bases and J lost 8, with 29 bases in between. CDR3 length: 18 amino acids. The CDR3, as DNA: TGTGCCAGTAGTAACCCCGAGACAGAGGTGCCATATGACGGGGGCTACACCTTC. Translated: CASSNPETEVPYDGGYTF.

This chain connects TRBV4-3 to TRBJ1-4; tentative D call: TRBD1 (6 bases). CDR3 length: 18 residues. From germline, CDR1 is LGHNA and CDR2 YSLEER. The V gene lost 0 bases and the J gene lost 0 bases, with 14 bases spanning the gap. The CDR3 DNA follows: TGCGCCAGCAGCCAAGACATGCCGGGGGCAGCAACTAATGAAAAACTGTTTTTT. It yields the protein CASSQDMPGAATNEKLFF.

A note on this clonotype: One base away lies a much larger clone, so this may be a sequencing read error. V gene TRBV18 combines with J gene TRBJ2-5; D is perhaps TRBD1 or TRBD2 (5 bases each). V lost 3 bases to trimming and J lost 4 bases, with 15 bases between them. Germline CDR1 is KGHSH and CDR2 is LQKENI. CDR3 length: 15 amino acids. CDR3 sequence: CASSPKWDGRETQYF. The CDR3 nucleotides are TGTGCCAGCTCACCGAAATGGGACGGACGAGAGACCCAGTACTTC.

The chain couples TRBV7-2 to TRBJ2-4; D unclear. This CDR3 region has 14 residues. With 3 bases removed from V and 1 base from J, the gap between germline ends came to 7 bases. CDR1 SGHTA and CDR2 FQGNSA come from the germline V gene. This chain's CDR3 is CASSFDPAKNIQYF. Written as DNA, the CDR3 is TGTGCCAGCAGCTTTGACCCGGCCAAAAACATTCAGTACTTC.

The chain combines TRBV7-3 with TRBJ1-3, with a tentative D call TRBD1 (5 bases). Per the germline V gene, CDR1 is SGHTA and CDR2 is FQGTGA. Trimming stripped 6 bases from V and 0 bases from J, with 12 bases between. This CDR3 spans 15 amino acids. The CDR3 sequence: CASSEGPSSGNTIYF. The DNA of the CDR3 is TGTGCCAGCAGTGAGGGACCCTCCTCTGGAAACACCATATATTTT.

The gene calls are TRBV27 and TRBJ2-7, with D perhaps being TRBD1 or TRBD2 (5 bases each). V gave up 5 bases and J gave up 5 bases, with 19 bases separating them. Germline V gives CDR1 MNHEY, CDR2 SMNVEV (reference sequence). CDR3 length: 15 amino acids. Written as DNA, the CDR3 is TGTGCCAGCAGTCCGTACACGGGACGAGCCCACGAGCAGTACTTC. This sequence encodes CASSPYTGRAHEQYF.

The V and J genes are TRBV11-2 and TRBJ2-7; 7 bases align to TRBD1. The CDR3 is 18 amino acids. The junction had 12 bases not matched to a gene; V was cut back by 1 base and J by 0 bases. Looked up from germline, CDR1 is SGHAT and CDR2 is FQNNGV. The CDR3 protein is CASSLGVSVGQISYEQYF. CDR3 sequence (DNA): TGTGCCAGCAGCTTAGGAGTCTCTGTGGGACAGATCTCCTACGAGCAGTACTTC.

This clonotype has a handful of counts. The rearrangement links TRBV7-2 to TRBJ2-5; D gene ambiguous. The CDR3 sequence is 15 residues long. CDR1 and CDR2 from the germline V gene are SGHTA and FQGNSA. The V and J ends lost 0 bases and 4 bases respectively, with 12 bases between them. The CDR3 nucleotides read TGTGCCAGCAGCTTAGCCGACTCGCATTTAGAGACCCAGTACTTC. Protein product: CASSLADSHLETQYF.

The genes are TRBV11-2 and TRBJ2-2; 7 bases agree with TRBD2. Per the germline V gene, CDR1 is SGHAT and CDR2 is FQNNGV. The CDR3 is made up of 15 amino acids. V lost 5 bases and J lost 6; bases outside the gene matches: 9. The DNA for the CDR3 is TGTGCCAGCAGCCATTGGGAGGGAGTGGCCGGGGAGCTGTTTTTT. It codes for CASSHWEGVAGELFF.

J is TRBJ1-4 and V is TRBV28; D is possibly TRBD1 (5 bases). Trimming removed 4 bases from V and 8 bases from J, with 17 bases in between. Germline CDR1 reads MDHEN; CDR2 reads SYDVKM. The length of the CDR3 is 15 residues. The DNA of the CDR3 is TGTGCCAGCAGTTCCCCGTGGGGCCTGGGAGAAAAACTGTTTTTT. Residues: CASSSPWGLGEKLFF. Combining the CDR3 with reference TRBV28 and TRBJ1-4 gives the whole variable domain DVKVTQSSRYLVKRTGEKVFLECVQDMDHENMFWYRQDPGLGLRLIYFSYDVKMKEKGDIPEGYSVSREKKERFSLILESASTNQTSMYLCASSSPWGLGEKLFFGSGTQLSVL.

This chain connects TRBV9 to TRBJ1-2; D call uncertain. V lost 6 bases and J 2 bases, leaving 11 bases between the germline ends. Germline V gene sequence: CDR1 SGDLS, CDR2 YYNGEE. The CDR3 covers 13 residues. The chain's CDR3 is CASNDDKNYGYTF. The CDR3 bases are TGTGCCAGCAACGACGATAAGAACTATGGCTACACCTTC.

This clonotype was seen only a few times. This chain uses TRBV28 with TRBJ2-7; tentatively, D is TRBD2 (5 bases). The germline V gene has CDR1 MDHEN and CDR2 SYDVKM. Trimming pared 5 bases from V and 9 bases from J, leaving 17 bases between. The length of the CDR3 is 13 residues. CDR3 sequence: CASSRETPFMQYF. Here the CDR3 DNA reads TGTGCCAGCAGTAGGGAGACCCCCTTCATGCAGTACTTC.